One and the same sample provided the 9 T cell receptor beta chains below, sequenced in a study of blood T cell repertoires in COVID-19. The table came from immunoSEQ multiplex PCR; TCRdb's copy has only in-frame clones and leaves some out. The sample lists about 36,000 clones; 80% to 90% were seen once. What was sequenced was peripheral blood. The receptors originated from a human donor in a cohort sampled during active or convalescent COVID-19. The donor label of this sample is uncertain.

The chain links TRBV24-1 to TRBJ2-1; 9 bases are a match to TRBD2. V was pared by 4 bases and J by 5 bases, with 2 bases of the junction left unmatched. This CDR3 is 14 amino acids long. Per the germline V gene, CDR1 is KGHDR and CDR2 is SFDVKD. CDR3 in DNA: TGTGCCACCAGTGAGGCGGGGGGGAACAATGAGCAGTTCTTC. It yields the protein CATSEAGGNNEQFF.

The CDR3 DNA reads TGTGCCAGCCGTTCTACCTACGGCCAAGAGACCCAGTACTTC. It is translated as CASRSTYGQETQYF. The rearrangement links TRBV6-5 to TRBJ2-5; D unresolved. Germline CDR1 is MNHEY and CDR2 is SVGAGI. The CDR3 is 14 amino acids. Deletions cut 8 bases from V and 1 base from J, with 14 bases between.

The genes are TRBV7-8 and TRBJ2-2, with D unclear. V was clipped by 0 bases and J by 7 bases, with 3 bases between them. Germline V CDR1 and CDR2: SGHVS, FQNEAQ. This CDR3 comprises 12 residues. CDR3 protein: CASSLARGELFF. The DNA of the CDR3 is TGTGCCAGCAGCTTAGCCCGCGGGGAGCTGTTTTTT.

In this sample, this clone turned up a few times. In DNA form, the CDR3 reads TGTGCCAGCAGCCACAGGCGGGACAGGGTCAACGAGCAGTACTTC. Its protein product is CASSHRRDRVNEQYF. This chain links TRBV14 with TRBJ2-7; the match to TRBD1 covers 9 bases. The CDR3 covers 15 residues. From germline, CDR1 is SGHDN and CDR2 FVKESK. Trimming took 3 bases from V and 5 from J; bases not matched to a gene: 8. Combining the CDR3 with reference TRBV14 and TRBJ2-7 gives the whole variable domain EAGVTQFPSHSVIEKGQTVTLRCDPISGHDNLYWYRRVMGKEIKFLLHFVKESKQDESGMPNNRFLAERTGGTYSTLKVQPAELEDSGVYFCASSHRRDRVNEQYFGPGTRLTVT.

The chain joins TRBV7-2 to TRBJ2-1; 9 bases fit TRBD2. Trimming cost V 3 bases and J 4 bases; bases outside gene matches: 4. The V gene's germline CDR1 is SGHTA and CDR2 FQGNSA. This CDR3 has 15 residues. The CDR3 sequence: CASSFSSGMYNEQFF. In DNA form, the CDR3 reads TGTGCCAGCAGCTTTTCTAGCGGGATGTACAATGAGCAGTTCTTC. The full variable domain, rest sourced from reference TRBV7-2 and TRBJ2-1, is GAGVSQSPSNKVTEKGKDVELRCDPISGHTALYWYRQSLGQGLEFLIYFQGNSAPDKSGLPSDRFSAERTGGSVSTLTIQRTQQEDSAVYLCASSFSSGMYNEQFFGPGTRLTVL.

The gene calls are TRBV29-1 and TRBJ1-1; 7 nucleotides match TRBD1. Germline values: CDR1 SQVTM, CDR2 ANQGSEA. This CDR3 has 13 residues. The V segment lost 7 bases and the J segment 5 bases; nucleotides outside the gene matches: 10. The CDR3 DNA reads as TGCAGCGCTCACATACAGGGGTGGACTGAAGCTTTCTTT. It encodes CSAHIQGWTEAFF.

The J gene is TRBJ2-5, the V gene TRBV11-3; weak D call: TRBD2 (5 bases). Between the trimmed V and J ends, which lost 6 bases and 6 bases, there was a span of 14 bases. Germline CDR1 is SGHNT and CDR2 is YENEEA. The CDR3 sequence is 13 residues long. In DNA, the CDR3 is TGTGCCAGCAGAGAGGGATTTGAAAAGACCCAGTACTTC. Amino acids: CASREGFEKTQYF.

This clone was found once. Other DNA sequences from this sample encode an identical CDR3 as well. As DNA, the CDR3 is TGTGCCAGCAGCCCCCGGACTAGCGGGAGGACCGGGGAGCTGTTTTTT. Encoded protein: CASSPRTSGRTGELFF. This chain joins TRBV7-2 and TRBJ2-2, with 14 bases lining up with TRBD2. Germline lookup yields CDR1 SGHTA and CDR2 FQGNSA. The CDR3 has 16 amino acids. V lost 5 bases to trimming and J lost 5 bases; unmatched junction nucleotides: 4.

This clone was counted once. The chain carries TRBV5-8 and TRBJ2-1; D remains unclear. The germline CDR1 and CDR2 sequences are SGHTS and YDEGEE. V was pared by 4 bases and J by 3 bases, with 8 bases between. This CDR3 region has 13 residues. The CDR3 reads CASSPPNYNEQFF. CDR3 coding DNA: TGTGCCAGCAGCCCCCCCAACTACAATGAGCAGTTCTTC.